The T cell receptor beta chain under discussion was sequenced for a study of Ad26.COV2.S vaccination and SARS-CoV-2 variants (dated by TCRdb to the early 2020s). About the full investigation: Vaccine-arm donors came from COV1001, a multicentre, randomized, double-blind, placebo-controlled phase I-IIa trial of Ad26.COV2.S in healthy adults. A total of around 32 samples were included in the TCR-sequenced set, comprising roughly 19 Ad26.COV2.S vaccine recipients, 5 placebo recipients and 8 SARS-CoV-2 convalescent individuals. TCRbeta repertoire sequencing was used to assess the specificity and breadth of SARS-CoV-2-reactive T cell receptors after Ad26.COV2.S vaccination. Blinding of investigators to trial group allocation was maintained during experiments and outcome assessment. Trial participants were randomized into five groups of five: low-dose or high-dose Ad26.COV2.S given once or twice, or placebo on both occasions. Ad26.COV2.S was given intramuscularly at 5x10^10 or 1x10^11 viral particles, as a single shot or as two shots 56 days apart.

At the junction V is shortened by 2 bases and J by 5 bases; bases outside the gene matches: 3. For CDR1 and CDR2, the germline V gene lists MNHEY and SVGAGI. From the cysteine up to the phenylalanine, the CDR3 has a length of 14 residues. Solely the CDR3 DNA is kept, with 42 bases framed from the first base. What the work shows at the level of the full study, not this receptor alone: After vaccination, substantial breadth of spike-specific CD8+ and CD4+ T cell responses was reported. Vaccine and placebo recipients had similar non-spike TCR breadth, a finding consistent with the vaccine containing only spike. The authors noted that total T cell responses may have been underestimated by the TCR breadth and depth analyses. Compared with placebo recipients, Ad26.COV2.S recipients showed higher spike-specific TCR breadth (P = 0.0014). The study lacked the statistical power to compare responses across vaccine doses or regimens.

The immunoSEQ Assay was used to sequence TCRbeta CDR3 regions. After extraction, genomic DNA underwent amplification by bias-controlled multiplex PCR, followed by high-throughput sequencing. In the paper's pipeline: To quantify the absolute abundance of every unique TCRbeta CDR3 region, sequences were collapsed and filtered. T cell fraction was estimated by normalization of TCRbeta template counts to usable DNA, with usable DNA being measured through amplification of reference genes present in all nucleated cells. Repertoire TCRs were annotated as SARS-CoV-2-specific by exact matching of V gene, CDR3 amino acid sequence and J gene to a known reactive TCR set. The reference SARS-CoV-2 TCR set was obtained from MIRA and was filtered for enrichment in COVID-19-positive ImmuneCODE repertoires, whereby public or cross-reactive TCRs were removed. Drawing on the MIRA antigens, annotated TCRs were analysed further at the level of specific ORF or position within ORF. Depth was the summed frequency of annotated unique rearrangements, while breadth was defined as annotated unique rearrangements over total unique productive rearrangements. Two-sided Wilcoxon rank-sum tests were used to compare TCR breadth between groups. What TCRdb holds here is the immuneACCESS table cut down to in-frame rearrangements. Part of the clones is not present; checked against another copy, under half of the missing clones reflect an unresolved V gene, and the others are unexplained. The V and J calls and the clone size are those of that table, but D and trimming were determined from the DNA. Within this sample are some 350,000 clones, with 70% to 90% of them counted one time only. The ten largest clones capture roughly 3.5% of the sample.

The intended sense of this specimen's treatment or condition label: over 15 received Ad26.COV2.S at low or high dose, single or two shots; several received placebo; per-sample allocation not given. For vaccine and placebo recipients, repertoires were sequenced using samples collected on day 63 after the first injection. Cohort 1b enrolled about two dozen adults aged 18-55 years at a single site in Boston, USA, between 29 July and 7 August 2020. As a vaccine, Ad26.COV2.S was a replication-incompetent adenovirus type 26 vector that expressed a prefusion-stabilized SARS-CoV-2 spike protein derived from the original Wuhan strain. This clone has more than one count but fewer than ten. Its antigen is unknown. Base qualities are not recorded, but no much larger clone differs from it by a single base. In the same sample, other DNA sequences code for this CDR3.

Here the sequenced sample was peripheral blood, taken in a trial of Ad26.COV2.S vaccine versus placebo. The sequence links TRBV6-5 to TRBJ1-2, with 9 junctional bases fitting TRBD1. This TCR came from a person aged 18 to 65 who received the Ad26.COV2.S COVID-19 vaccine or a placebo. CDR3 sequence: CASSYTTGGYGYTF. The DNA sequence is TGTGCCAGCAGTTACACGACAGGGGGTTATGGCTACACCTTC.